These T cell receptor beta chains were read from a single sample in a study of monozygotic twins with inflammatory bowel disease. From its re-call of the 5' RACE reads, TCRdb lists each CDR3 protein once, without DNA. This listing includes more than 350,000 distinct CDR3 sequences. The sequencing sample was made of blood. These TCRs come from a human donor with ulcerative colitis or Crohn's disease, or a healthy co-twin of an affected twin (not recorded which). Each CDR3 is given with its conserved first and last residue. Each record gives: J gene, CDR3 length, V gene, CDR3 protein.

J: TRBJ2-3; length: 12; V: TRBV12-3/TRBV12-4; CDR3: CASSLTPNTQYF
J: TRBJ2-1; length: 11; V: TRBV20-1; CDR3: CSAPAGVEQFF
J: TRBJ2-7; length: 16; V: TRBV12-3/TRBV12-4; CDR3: CASSQPYRTGTYEQYF
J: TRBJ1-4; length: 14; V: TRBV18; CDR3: CASSPGSTNEKLFF
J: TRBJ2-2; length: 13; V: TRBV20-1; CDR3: CSASGQNTGELFF
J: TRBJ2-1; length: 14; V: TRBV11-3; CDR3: CASSLGSNYNEQFF
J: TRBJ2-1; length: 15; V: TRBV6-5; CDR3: CASSYSRLARNEQFF
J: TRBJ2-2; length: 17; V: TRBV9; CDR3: CASSTGLAGGLTGELFF
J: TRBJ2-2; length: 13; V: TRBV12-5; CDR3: CASGQGAGGELFF
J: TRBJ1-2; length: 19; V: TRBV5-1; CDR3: CASSPRTGDLITGNYGYTF
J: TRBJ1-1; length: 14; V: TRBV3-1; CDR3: CASSQDMVGTEAFF
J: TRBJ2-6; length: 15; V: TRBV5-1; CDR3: CASSQGLGGANVLTF
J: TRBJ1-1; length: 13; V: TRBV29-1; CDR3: CSVDGTAMTEAFF
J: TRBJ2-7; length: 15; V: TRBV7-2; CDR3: CASNPGGLAGNEQYF
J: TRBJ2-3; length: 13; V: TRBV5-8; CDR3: CASSVTGKDTQYF
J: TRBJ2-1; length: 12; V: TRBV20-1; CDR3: CRSGRTYNEQFF
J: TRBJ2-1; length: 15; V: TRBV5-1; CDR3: CASGVLAGPGGEQFF
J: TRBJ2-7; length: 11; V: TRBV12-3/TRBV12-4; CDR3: CASSLSTEQYF
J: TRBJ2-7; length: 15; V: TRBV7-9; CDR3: CASSLAGYRSYEQYF